This T cell receptor (beta chain) was identified in a study of shared clonotypes between healthy human individuals. General study points: Rarefaction showed that sequencing of sorted subsets was incomplete (despite large depth).

V lost 1 base and J lost 0; bases outside the gene matches: 7. Germline V gene lookup returns CDR1 SGDLS and CDR2 YYNGEE. The length of the CDR3 is 17 residues. Naivety among CD8 cells was defined by CD45RO negativity and positive CCR7 selection, thereby excluding terminally differentiated effector memory CD45RA+ cells. All donors qualified as healthy HIV-negative adults and had experienced no recent acute infections or vaccinations. Profiled with immunoSEQ multiplex PCR; TCRdb holds only in-frame clones, not every one. This sample has about 2.1 million clones; roughly 91% occur once, and the top ten carry about 1.8%. Concerning this clone itself: The antigen remains undetermined.

The chain joins TRBV9 to TRBJ2-3; 8 nucleotides align to TRBD2. This clonotype originated in a man aged 18 to 30 in good health. Some clones in this sample may be carry-over from other donors' samples. The sample was naive CD8+ T cells from PBMCs. CDR3 DNA sequence: TGTGCCAGCAGCGTAAGCGGGGGTCCCTCTAGCACAGATACGCAGTATTTT. Translation: CASSVSGGPSSTDTQYF.